This T cell receptor (beta chain) emerged from a study of CD8 T cells in ankylosing spondylitis. Quantitative 5'-RACE was performed with molecular barcodes, and it yielded the TCR beta libraries. MiXCR was run by TCRdb on the 5' RACE reads, yielding one entry per CDR3 protein. The table shows some 95,000 distinct CDR3 sequences, with about 9.1% occurring only once. The CDR3 is 15 amino acids. The germline V gene encodes CDR1 DFQATT and CDR2 SNEGSKA (reference sequence). Losses at the gene ends were 1 base for V and 2 bases for J; bases not matched to a gene: 4. Study conclusions and caveats: Previous work reported some of these motif variants in the synovial fluid and blood of reactive arthritis.

This clonotype was detected ten times or more. Its specificity is unknown. This clonotype was obtained from a male donor with ankylosing spondylitis or in good health (not recorded which). This rearrangement joins TRBV20-1 to TRBJ2-3; 9 bases fit TRBD2. The material sequenced was blood, either unsorted or a sorted T cell fraction (not recorded which). The CDR3 sequence: CSARVTSGITDTQYF. The CDR3 region has the DNA TGCAGTGCTAGAGTGACTAGCGGTATCACAGATACGCAGTATTTT.